This T cell receptor beta chain emerged from a study of T cells expressing NK-cell markers. In the study overall: Among the eight sequenced donors, seven tested HCMV-seropositive and one tested seronegative.

Germline V gives CDR1 DFQATT, CDR2 SNEGSKA (reference sequence). The CDR3 extends over 13 amino acids. Study-wide results and limits: Dominant NKG2C+ clonotypes made up roughly 1.0-8% of CD8+ T cells in over five donors.

Concerning this clonotype: Its target is unknown.

Generation of TCR beta cDNA was performed by 5'RACE template switching incorporating UMIs. After re-calling the 5' RACE reads, TCRdb lists one entry per CDR3 protein, DNA absent. The sample has about 110,000 distinct CDR3 sequences; the top ten hold around 18%. The sequenced sample was blood T cells: a sorted CD56 or NKG2C T cell subset, CD4+ or CD8+ T cells, or bulk PBMC T cells (not recorded which). The clonotype originates from a woman aged 18 to 69 in good health. This chain joins TRBV20-1 and TRBJ2-1; TCRdb picks TRBD2, but there is no DNA to check that call. The CDR3: CSAKTSDYNEQFF.